Listed below are T cell receptor beta chains from one sample, sequenced in a study of blood T cell repertoires in COVID-19. Generated by immunoSEQ multiplex PCR, the TCRdb table keeps only in-frame clones and is missing some. The repertoire holds 450,000 or so clones, 75% to 90% seen once, with roughly 0.92% in the top ten. The source material was peripheral blood. These TCRs come from a man younger than 35 with COVID-19, enrolled during active disease. CDR3s include the opening cysteine and the closing phenylalanine or tryptophan. The order of the fields is J gene, V gene, D gene, clone size, CDR3 DNA, CDR3 protein. The D gene is left open where the match is weak. Clone size is stated in some rows and not others, as once, few, many or a class when expanded.

>TRBJ1-1|TRBV2|.|few
TGTGCCAGCAGGGGAGGTATGAACACTGAAGCTTTCTTT
CASRGGMNTEAFF
>TRBJ2-5|TRBV19|TRBD1|.
TGTGCCAGTAGTATAGGCTCGGGACAGACGTGGAGCGCCCAGTACTTC
CASSIGSGQTWSAQYF
>TRBJ2-2|TRBV6-6|TRBD1|.
TGTGCCAGCAGTCTATGGGACCTCCAGGGGGCCGGGGAGCTGTTTTTT
CASSLWDLQGAGELFF
>TRBJ2-1|TRBV5-5|.|.
TGTGCCAGCAGCTACCAGCGTGAGCAGTTCTTC
CASSYQREQFF
>TRBJ1-1|TRBV7-3|.|few
TGTGCCAGCAGCTTAATAAGCGGCACTGAAGCTTTCTTT
CASSLISGTEAFF
>TRBJ2-7|TRBV4-1|TRBD2|.
TGCGCCAGCAGCCCCACGCTAGCGGGGTACTACGAGCAGTACTTC
CASSPTLAGYYEQYF
>TRBJ2-7|TRBV19|TRBD1|.
TGTGCCAGTCGAAGGGGGCAGTCCTACGAGCAGTACTTC
CASRRGQSYEQYF
>TRBJ2-1|TRBV19|TRBD2|.
TGTGCCAGTAGTAGGGGGGGTAGAAGCTCCTACAATGAGCAGTTCTTC
CASSRGGRSSYNEQFF
>TRBJ1-1|TRBV3-1/TRBV3-2|.|.
TGTGCCAGCAGCCAAAATCCCCCGTCGGTTTTCTTT
CASSQNPPSVFF
>TRBJ2-7|TRBV7-8|TRBD2|.
TGTGCCAGCAGCCATCGGACTAGCGGGGGTAGCCTCGAGCAGTACTTC
CASSHRTSGGSLEQYF
>TRBJ2-7|TRBV27|TRBD2|.
TGTGCCAGCAGTTTATCGGGACTAGCGGGAACCTACGAGCAGTACTTC
CASSLSGLAGTYEQYF
>TRBJ1-1|TRBV19|.|.
TGTGCCAGTAGTATAGCCGTTAGGAACACTGAAGCTTTCTTT
CASSIAVRNTEAFF
>TRBJ2-5|TRBV6-5|TRBD2|.
TGTGCCAGCAGTTCTCGGACTAGCGCAAAGACCCAGTACTTC
CASSSRTSAKTQYF
>TRBJ2-2|TRBV6-2/TRBV6-3|TRBD2|once
TGTGCCAGCAGTGAGACTAGCGGGGGCACGAACACCGGGGAGCTGTTTTTT
CASSETSGGTNTGELFF
>TRBJ1-6|TRBV19|.|.
TGTGCCAGTAGTCCCGGACAGCCGGGTTATTCACCCCTCCACTTT
CASSPGQPGYSPLHF
>TRBJ2-7|TRBV5-1|TRBD2|.
TGCGCCAGCAGCTTAACCGGGACTAGCACGAGAAACGAGCAGTACTTC
CASSLTGTSTRNEQYF
>TRBJ2-7|TRBV3-1/TRBV3-2|.|.
TGTGCCAGCAGCCAAGGAGGCGGGATTGACGGGTGGTACGAGCAGTACTTC
CASSQGGGIDGWYEQYF